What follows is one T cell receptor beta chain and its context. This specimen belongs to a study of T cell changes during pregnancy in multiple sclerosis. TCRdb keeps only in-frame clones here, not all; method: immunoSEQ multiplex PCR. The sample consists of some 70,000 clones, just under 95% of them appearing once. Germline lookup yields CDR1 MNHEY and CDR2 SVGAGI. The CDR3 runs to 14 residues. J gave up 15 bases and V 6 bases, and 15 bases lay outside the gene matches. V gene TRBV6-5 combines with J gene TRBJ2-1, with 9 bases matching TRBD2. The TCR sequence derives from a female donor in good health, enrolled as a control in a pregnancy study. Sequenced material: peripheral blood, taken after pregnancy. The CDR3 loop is CASRDYKRRGGTFF. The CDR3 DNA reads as TGTGCCAGCAGAGACTATAAACGGCGGGGGGGCACGTTCTTC.